This entry lists 21 T cell receptor beta chains sequenced from one sample in a study of CD8 T cells in ankylosing spondylitis. One entry per CDR3 protein results from TCRdb running MiXCR on the 5' RACE reads. The table shows roughly 130,000 distinct CDR3 sequences, with 6% to 8.5% occurring only once. The sample was blood, either unsorted or a sorted T cell fraction (not recorded which). The receptors originated from a male donor with ankylosing spondylitis or in good health (not recorded which).

The chain has TRBV7-2 and TRBJ2-5, with 9 bases that match TRBD2. Germline V lookup: CDR1 SGHTA, CDR2 FQGNSA. The CDR3 consists of 16 residues. Germline trimming cut 5 bases from V and 4 bases from J; bases unmatched to any gene: 11. DNA for the CDR3: TGTGCCAGCAGCCCACCCAGGGCGGGAGGGGGAGAGACCCAGTACTTC. Translation gives CASSPPRAGGGETQYF.

This clonotype was found many times. This rearrangement joins TRBV20-1 to TRBJ2-5; 7 nucleotides match TRBD2. The junction had 9 bases not matched to a gene; V was cut back by 0 bases and J by 5 bases. Germline-derived CDR1 and CDR2 are DFQATT and SNEGSKA (reference sequence). There are 15 residues in the CDR3. Here the CDR3 reads CSARDGGGARETQYF. For the CDR3, the DNA is TGCAGTGCTAGAGATGGCGGGGGAGCAAGGGAGACCCAGTACTTC.

Ten or more counts support this clonotype. This sequence joins TRBV7-9 and TRBJ2-3; weak D call: TRBD1 (5 bases). V was trimmed by 1 base and J by 1 base, leaving 9 bases between them. Germline CDR1 reads SEHNR; CDR2 reads FQNEAQ (reference sequence). CDR3 size: 15 residues. The CDR3 protein is CASSLDGRGTDTQYF. CDR3 bases: TGTGCCAGCAGCTTAGATGGCAGGGGCACAGATACGCAGTATTTT.

In this sample, this clonotype turned up many times. CDR3 sequence: CASSHTGRISYEQYF. In nucleotides, the CDR3 is TGTGCCAGCAGCCATACTGGGCGAATCTCCTACGAGCAGTACTTC. This chain joins TRBV11-2 and TRBJ2-7, with unresolved D. The V and J ends lost 5 bases and 0 bases respectively, with 14 bases between them. The CDR3 runs 15 residues. Germline-derived CDR1 and CDR2 are SGHAT and FQNNGV.

This clonotype has at least ten counts. The chain combines TRBV15 with TRBJ2-3; D gene unclear. The germline V gene encodes CDR1 LNHNV and CDR2 YYDKDF (reference sequence). This CDR3 is 14 amino acids long. Trimming pared 0 bases from V and 4 bases from J, leaving 8 bases between. The CDR3 DNA sequence: TGTGCCACCAGCAGAGATCTCACCGCAGATACGCAGTATTTT. Protein sequence: CATSRDLTADTQYF.

This clonotype was seen a handful of times. This chain uses TRBV20-1 with TRBJ2-2; TRBD2 matches 10 bases. The CDR3 spans 15 residues. Germline loops: CDR1 DFQATT, CDR2 SNEGSKA (reference sequence). V gave up 0 bases and J gave up 6 bases; unmatched junction bases: 4. CDR3 nucleotide sequence: TGCAGTGCTAGAGATGAGACTAGCGGGCCCGGGGAGCTGTTTTTT. Translation gives CSARDETSGPGELFF.

There are many counts of this clonotype. The chain has TRBV29-1 and TRBJ2-3, with a tentative D call TRBD2 (5 bases). This CDR3 contains 15 residues. Germline V gene lookup returns CDR1 SQVTM and CDR2 ANQGSEA. The germline V and J ends were trimmed by 7 bases and 6 bases, with 23 bases remaining between them. The CDR3 sequence is CSGASRAREYDTQYF. CDR3 nucleotide sequence: TGCAGCGGGGCCTCCCGGGCTAGGGAGTACGATACGCAGTATTTT.

This clonotype was found many times. The V and J genes are TRBV20-1 and TRBJ1-1, with D possibly being TRBD1 (6 bases). CDR1 and CDR2 from the germline V gene are DFQATT and SNEGSKA (reference sequence). V was pared by 5 bases and J by 3 bases, with 16 bases between. This CDR3 has 14 amino acids. The CDR3 coding sequence is TGCAGTGCTCTTTCTACAGGGTGGGACACTGAAGCTTTCTTT. This sequence encodes CSALSTGWDTEAFF.

This rearrangement joins TRBV5-4 to TRBJ1-4; unclear D gene. The CDR3 has 14 amino acids. V shed 4 bases and J shed 10 bases, with 17 bases lying between them. Germline V gives CDR1 SGHNT, CDR2 YYREEE (reference sequence). Written as DNA, the CDR3 is TGTGCCAGCAGCAGGCGGGCTGACCCGGGAAAACTGTTTTTT. It specifies CASSRRADPGKLFF.

This clonotype was counted at least ten times. CDR3 sequence reads: CASSLGIGLGTEAFF. The CDR3 DNA follows: TGTGCCAGCAGCTTAGGTATAGGCCTAGGCACTGAAGCTTTCTTT. V is TRBV7-2 and J is TRBJ1-1, with D hard to call. This CDR3 is built from 15 residues. Trimming left V 1 base short and J 4 bases short, with 13 bases between. Germline V lookup: CDR1 SGHTA, CDR2 FQGNSA.

This clonotype was observed at least ten times. The CDR3, as DNA: TGCAGTGCTAGACTGACAGGGGGCGCTTTCTATGGCTACACCTTC. Amino acid sequence: CSARLTGGAFYGYTF. The rearrangement uses TRBV20-1 and TRBJ1-2; 10 bases are shared with TRBD1. Trimming cost V 2 bases and J 4 bases; bases outside gene matches: 7. The CDR3 covers 15 residues. The germline V gene encodes CDR1 DFQATT and CDR2 SNEGSKA (reference sequence).

This clonotype has ten or more counts. The V call is TRBV5-1, the J call TRBJ2-7; no clear D gene. The V end was cut by 3 bases, the J end by 2 bases, with 3 bases between. CDR1 and CDR2 from the germline V gene are SGHRS and YFSETQ. The CDR3 has 11 residues. The DNA for the CDR3 is TGCGCCAGCAGCTCTACCTACGAGCAGTACTTC. Protein sequence: CASSSTYEQYF. Filled out from reference TRBV5-1 and TRBJ2-7, the complete variable domain reads KAGVTQTPRYLIKTRGQQVTLSCSPISGHRSVSWYQQTPGQGLQFLFEYFSETQRNKGNFPGRFSGRQFSNSRSEMNVSTLELGDSALYLCASSSTYEQYFGPGTRLTVT.

This clonotype was seen repeatedly, ten times or more. The chain employs TRBV24-1 and TRBJ1-4; 9 bases fit TRBD1. Germline trimming cut 5 bases from V and 4 bases from J; bases unmatched to any gene: 7. Germline loops: CDR1 KGHDR, CDR2 SFDVKD. The CDR3 loop spans 16 amino acids. For the CDR3, the DNA is TGTGCCACCAGTGCCCGGGACAGGGACGATAATGAAAAACTGTTTTTT. This translates into CATSARDRDDNEKLFF.

The table lists this clonotype with many counts. The genes are TRBV6-5 and TRBJ2-1; unclear D gene. Between the trimmed V and J ends, which lost 0 bases and 8 bases, there was a span of 8 bases. In germline, CDR1 is MNHEY, CDR2 SVGAGI. This CDR3 comprises 13 residues. CDR3 loop: CASSYSSRDEQFF. The CDR3 DNA is TGTGCCAGCAGTTACTCTTCTCGGGATGAGCAGTTCTTC.

This clonotype was picked up many times. This chain uses TRBV20-1 with TRBJ1-2; the D is unclear. V shed 3 bases and J shed 4 bases, with 15 bases lying between them. Looked up from germline, CDR1 is DFQATT and CDR2 is SNEGSKA (reference sequence). The CDR3 has 14 residues. The DNA for the CDR3 is TGCAGTGCTAGTGGACGGAGGTTGGGCTATGGCTACACCTTC. Residues: CSASGRRLGYGYTF.

This clonotype occurred a few times. V and J are TRBV30 and TRBJ2-4, with D maybe TRBD2 (6 bases). The CDR3 contains 12 residues. CDR1 GTSNPN and CDR2 SVGIG come from the germline V gene (reference sequence). The CDR3 is CAFRDSKNIQYF. Here the CDR3 DNA reads TGTGCTTTCCGGGACTCTAAAAACATTCAGTACTTC.

This clonotype has ten or more counts. The chain employs TRBV9 and TRBJ2-1; TRBD2 is a possible D gene (5 bases). V lost 4 bases, J lost 7 bases, and 9 bases lay in between. Germline lookup yields CDR1 SGDLS and CDR2 YYNGEE. CDR3 size: 12 residues. CDR3 bases: TGTGCCAGCAGCAATACTAGAAATGAGCAGTTCTTC. Its protein is CASSNTRNEQFF. Based on the CDR3 plus reference TRBV9 and TRBJ2-1, the full variable domain is DSGVTQTPKHLITATGQRVTLRCSPRSGDLSVYWYQQSLDQGLQFLIQYYNGEERAKGNILERFSAQQFPDLHSELNLSSLELGDSALYFCASSNTRNEQFFGPGTRLTVL.

This clonotype showed up many times. The chain couples TRBV7-2 to TRBJ2-6; the D call may be TRBD1 or TRBD2 (5 bases each). CDR3 size: 17 residues. Germline CDR1 reads SGHTA; CDR2 reads FQGNSA. The V and J ends lost 3 bases and 0 bases respectively, with 12 bases between them. CDR3 sequence reads: CASSLGPLSSGANVLTF. In DNA, the CDR3 is TGTGCCAGCAGCTTGGGACCCCTAAGCTCTGGGGCCAACGTCCTGACTTTC. Full variable domain (missing parts from reference TRBV7-2 and TRBJ2-6): GAGVSQSPSNKVTEKGKDVELRCDPISGHTALYWYRQSLGQGLEFLIYFQGNSAPDKSGLPSDRFSAERTGGSVSTLTIQRTQQEDSAVYLCASSLGPLSSGANVLTFGAGSRLTVL.

The chain employs TRBV5-1 and TRBJ2-3; 9 bases are shared with TRBD1. The V gene end was trimmed by 4 bases and the J gene end by 2 bases; junction bases not matched to a gene: 8. CDR1 is SGHRS and CDR2 is YFSETQ in the germline V gene. This CDR3 comprises 16 residues. The CDR3 nucleotides read TGCGCCAGCAGCGTCGAGACAGGGGGTCTCACAGATACGCAGTATTTT. Its protein product is CASSVETGGLTDTQYF.

This clonotype was picked up many times. The chain carries TRBV3-1 and TRBJ1-1; weak D call: TRBD1 (6 bases). The CDR3 loop spans 13 amino acids. CDR1 LGHDT and CDR2 YNNKEL come from the germline V gene (reference sequence). The germline V and J ends were trimmed by 4 bases and 11 bases, with 17 bases remaining between them. In DNA form, the CDR3 reads TGTGCCAGCAGCCTCAACTCGGGGGCGAACGCTTTCTTT. The encoded protein is CASSLNSGANAFF.

This clonotype has at least ten counts. The CDR3 DNA sequence: TGCAGTGCGGCCCTAGCGGGAGGTTCGTCCGAGCAGTACTTC. It encodes CSAALAGGSSEQYF. V usage is TRBV20-1 and J usage is TRBJ2-7, with TRBD2 matching over 11 bases. The CDR3 loop spans 14 amino acids. CDR1 DFQATT and CDR2 SNEGSKA come from the germline V gene (reference sequence). V was clipped by 6 bases and J by 6 bases; unmatched bases: 10.